These 30 T cell receptor beta chains were sequenced from one sample in a study of type 1 regulatory T cells. Antigens for these TCRs are unknown. TCRdb processed the reads anew with MiXCR; each CDR3 protein has one entry. Of roughly 71,000 distinct CDR3 sequences in the sample, 63% were seen once. The sequencing sample was made of cultured T cells, either the whole culture or a sorted T cell fraction (not recorded which). Stated subset: Tr1-enriched cell product generated in vitro against host alloantigens. The receptor set was obtained from a human donor in good health.

This clonotype was seen only a few times. This chain links TRBV20-1 with TRBJ2-5, with TRBD1 matching 7 bases. This CDR3 region has 12 residues. Germline V gives CDR1 DFQATT, CDR2 SNEGSKA (reference sequence). The trim removed 3 bases at V and 4 bases at J, leaving 2 bases unmatched. For the CDR3, the DNA is TGCAGTGCTAGGACAGGGCGAGAGACCCAGTACTTC. It specifies CSARTGRETQYF.

This chain joins TRBV5-1 and TRBJ2-6; tentatively, D is TRBD2 (5 bases). The CDR3 covers 16 residues. Germline CDR1 is SGHRS and CDR2 is YFSETQ. Deletions cut 0 bases from V and 3 bases from J, with 10 bases between. CDR3 nucleotides: TGCGCCAGCAGCTTGGTAGGTGGAGGTGGGGCCAACGTCCTGACTTTC. This gives the protein CASSLVGGGGANVLTF.

The V and J genes are TRBV20-1 and TRBJ2-3; TRBD2 matches 8 bases. Germline V gene sequence: CDR1 DFQATT, CDR2 SNEGSKA (reference sequence). V lost 2 bases, J lost 2 bases, and 3 bases stayed unmatched. This CDR3 has 14 amino acids. The CDR3 DNA reads TGCAGTGCTAGATATAGCGGGGTCACAGATACGCAGTATTTT. Translated, it gives CSARYSGVTDTQYF.

The V and J genes are TRBV3-1 and TRBJ2-1; D call uncertain. The V gene lost 5 bases and the J gene lost 6 bases, with 14 bases spanning the gap. CDR1 LGHDT and CDR2 YNNKEL come from the germline V gene (reference sequence). This CDR3 contains 14 residues. The CDR3 region has the DNA TGTGCCAGCAGCTTTTTAGGTCAGTCCAATGAGCAGTTCTTC. It codes for CASSFLGQSNEQFF.

This chain uses TRBV20-1 with TRBJ2-1; a possible D gene is TRBD2 (5 bases). This CDR3 has 15 amino acids. The V end was cut by 0 bases, the J end by 7 bases, with 16 bases between. The germline gives CDR1 DFQATT, CDR2 SNEGSKA (reference sequence). In DNA form, the CDR3 reads TGCAGTGCTAGAGATCCGTTGACGGAGGTGAATGAGCAGTTCTTC. This gives the protein CSARDPLTEVNEQFF.

This chain joins TRBV6-1 and TRBJ2-2, with TRBD2 matching over 7 bases. V gave up 7 bases and J gave up 4 bases; unmatched junction bases: 18. This CDR3 has 18 amino acids. Per the germline V gene, CDR1 is MNHNS and CDR2 is SASEGT. The CDR3 DNA reads as TGTGCCAGCACACACCTTGGCGGTAGCGGGCTTGGCACCGGGGAGCTGTTTTTT. It is translated as CASTHLGGSGLGTGELFF.

The CDR3 region has the DNA TGCGCCAGCAGCCAGAGTCCTTCTTCCTACAATGAGCAGTTCTTC. It codes for CASSQSPSSYNEQFF. The V call is TRBV5-1, the J call TRBJ2-1; the D is unclear. V lost 4 bases and J 1 base, leaving 12 bases between the germline ends. CDR1 is SGHRS, CDR2 YFSETQ, per germline. The CDR3 has 15 residues.

In its sample, this clonotype was seen a few times. The chain has TRBV7-2 and TRBJ2-7; either TRBD1 or TRBD2 may supply D (5 bases each). The V and J ends lost 3 bases and 7 bases respectively, with 13 bases between them. The CDR3 runs 13 residues. The germline gives CDR1 SGHTA, CDR2 FQGNSA. The CDR3 loop is CASSLESGREQYF. In DNA form, the CDR3 reads TGTGCCAGCAGCTTGGAGTCGGGGCGGGAGCAGTACTTC.

The chain carries TRBV12-3 or TRBV12-4 and TRBJ2-2; 14 bases line up with TRBD2. The CDR3 has 16 residues. V gave up 8 bases and J gave up 6 bases; unmatched junction bases: 8. Written as DNA, the CDR3 is TGTGCCAGCGGGACTAGCGGGAGTAGGAGGGCCGGGGAGCTGTTTTTT. Amino acid sequence: CASGTSGSRRAGELFF.

The gene calls are TRBV12-3 or TRBV12-4 and TRBJ2-1; 10 bases are shared with TRBD2. This CDR3 contains 16 residues. Trimming took 5 bases from V and 4 from J; bases not matched to a gene: 8. CDR3 nucleotide sequence: TGTGCCAGCAGTCCACGACGACTAGCGGGTTACAATGAGCAGTTCTTC. As protein: CASSPRRLAGYNEQFF.

The chain recombines TRBV18 with TRBJ2-7; maybe TRBD2 (5 bases). Trimming took 3 bases from V and 6 from J, leaving 9 bases between them. Germline V lookup: CDR1 KGHSH, CDR2 LQKENI. This CDR3 region has 12 residues. The chain's CDR3 is CASSPGVGEQYF. The CDR3 nucleotides are TGTGCCAGCTCACCCGGGGTGGGCGAGCAGTACTTC.

This clonotype has a single count. This rearrangement joins TRBV20-1 to TRBJ2-1; D remains unclear. Trimming removed 7 bases at V and 6 bases at J, with 10 bases between. CDR3 length: 11 residues. CDR1 DFQATT and CDR2 SNEGSKA come from the germline V gene (reference sequence). In DNA form, the CDR3 reads TGCAGTGTAGGTCTCGGCAATGAGCAGTTCTTC. This codes for CSVGLGNEQFF.

The gene calls are TRBV4-2 and TRBJ1-3; tentatively, D is TRBD1 (6 bases). V lost 1 base and J lost 4, with 14 bases in between. This CDR3 contains 16 residues. Germline V CDR1 and CDR2: LGHNA, YNFKEQ. CDR3 in DNA: TGTGCCAGCAGCCAAGCGGTTGGGGGCCGCGGAAACACCATATATTTT. Protein: CASSQAVGGRGNTIYF.

The table lists this clonotype with a few counts. The genes are TRBV28 and TRBJ2-3; 9 bases are a match to TRBD2. Trimming took 6 bases from V and 5 from J; bases not matched to a gene: 12. Germline CDR1 reads MDHEN; CDR2 reads SYDVKM. The CDR3 totals 16 residues. For the CDR3, the DNA is TGTGCCAGCAGCCCCGAGGGAGCGGGAGGTCTAGATACGCAGTATTTT. Its translation: CASSPEGAGGLDTQYF.

This clonotype was seen just once. The chain employs TRBV20-1 and TRBJ2-5, with D unresolved. The CDR3 runs 13 residues. In germline, CDR1 is DFQATT, CDR2 SNEGSKA (reference sequence). V lost 3 bases and J lost 13, with 21 bases in between. The CDR3 DNA reads as TGCAGTGCTAGGTTTGCCAGCGAACCCCCCGGGTACTTC. It translates to CSARFASEPPGYF.

The rearrangement joins TRBV20-1 to TRBJ2-3; possibly TRBD2 for D (6 bases). V gave up 0 bases and J gave up 2 bases, with 12 bases separating them. Per germline, CDR1 DFQATT and CDR2 SNEGSKA (reference sequence). The CDR3 runs 15 residues. The CDR3 spells CSARDTAGITDTQYF. The CDR3 bases are TGCAGTGCTAGAGATACAGCGGGTATCACAGATACGCAGTATTTT.

The rearrangement links TRBV6-2 or TRBV6-3 to TRBJ2-7; TRBD2 aligns across 9 bases. The germline CDR1 and CDR2 sequences are MNHEY and SVGEGT. V shed 6 bases and J 4 bases; nucleotides not matched to a gene: 7. This CDR3 has 14 residues. The DNA of the CDR3 is TGTGCCAGCAGGTCTAGCGGGACACGTTACGAGCAGTACTTC. Translation: CASRSSGTRYEQYF.

The chain links TRBV9 to TRBJ2-3; D unclear. Between the trimmed V and J ends, which lost 2 bases and 1 base, there was a span of 11 bases. Germline CDR1 and CDR2: SGDLS and YYNGEE. There are 15 residues in the CDR3. CDR3 nucleotide sequence: TGTGCCAGCAGCGTCCGGGTGGCTCGCACAGATACGCAGTATTTT. This encodes CASSVRVARTDTQYF.

The genes are TRBV5-4 and TRBJ2-2; possible D gene TRBD1, 6 bases. Germline V gene lookup returns CDR1 SGHNT and CDR2 YYREEE (reference sequence). This CDR3 has 15 amino acids. V lost 4 bases and J lost 1, with 11 bases in between. In DNA, the CDR3 is TGTGCCAGCAGCCCAGGACAGCAGAACACCGGGGAGCTGTTTTTT. It is translated as CASSPGQQNTGELFF.

The gene calls are TRBV19 and TRBJ1-4; no clear D gene. Trimming took 5 bases from V and 2 from J, leaving 12 bases between them. The germline CDR1 and CDR2 sequences are LNHDA and SQIVND (reference sequence). There are 15 residues in the CDR3. The CDR3 region has the DNA TGTGCCAGTAGTCTCCCCACAGCGACTAATGAAAAACTGTTTTTT. This sequence encodes CASSLPTATNEKLFF.

J is TRBJ2-5 and V is TRBV11-1; D not resolved. Per germline, CDR1 SGHAT and CDR2 FQDESV (reference sequence). Trimming stripped 3 bases from V and 4 bases from J, with 9 bases between. The CDR3 loop spans 13 amino acids. The CDR3 loop is CASSFAERETQYF. DNA for the CDR3: TGTGCCAGCAGCTTCGCCGAGAGAGAGACCCAGTACTTC.

This clonotype was counted a single time. The chain uses TRBV12-3 or TRBV12-4 and TRBJ2-5; a weak D match, TRBD2 (5 bases). Trimming took off 0 bases at V and 4 bases at J, with 12 bases between the two ends. The CDR3 contains 15 residues. The CDR3 here is CASSLAGGCGETQYF. The CDR3 DNA sequence: TGTGCCAGCAGTTTAGCTGGCGGGTGCGGAGAGACCCAGTACTTC.

This clonotype was counted between two and nine times. The CDR3 bases are TGTGCCAGCAGCGTAGTGCCTAGCGGTCAAGAGACCCAGTACTTC. Protein product: CASSVVPSGQETQYF. The gene calls are TRBV9 and TRBJ2-5, with TRBD2 identical over 7 bases. V trimming: 0 bases; J trimming: 2 bases; junction bases outside the gene matches: 4. The CDR3 totals 15 residues. From germline, CDR1 is SGDLS and CDR2 YYNGEE.

This clonotype has just a few counts. V and J are TRBV6-1 and TRBJ2-5; TRBD1 aligns across 9 bases. The CDR3 loop spans 15 amino acids. Trimming at V came to 1 base and at J to 5 bases, leaving 5 bases not matched to a gene. Germline V gives CDR1 MNHNS, CDR2 SASEGT. In nucleotides, the CDR3 is TGTGCCAGCAGTGAAGTTACAGGGGGCTGGGAGACCCAGTACTTC. Protein product: CASSEVTGGWETQYF.

V is TRBV9 and J is TRBJ2-1, with D possibly TRBD2 on 6 matching bases. The V gene lost 2 bases and the J gene lost 12 bases, with 15 bases spanning the gap. CDR3 length: 13 residues. Germline CDR1 is SGDLS and CDR2 is YYNGEE. The CDR3 loop is CASSVDGGSGQFF. The CDR3 DNA sequence: TGTGCCAGCAGCGTGGACGGAGGTAGCGGGCAGTTCTTC.

The chain carries TRBV10-3 and TRBJ2-7, with 7 bases aligning to TRBD2. V was clipped by 8 bases and J by 5 bases; unmatched bases: 15. Germline V gene lookup returns CDR1 ENHRY and CDR2 SYGVKD. The CDR3 covers 15 residues. DNA for the CDR3: TGTGCCATCTCTGGATCTGGGAGGGTTGTCCACGAGCAGTACTTC. Amino acid sequence: CAISGSGRVVHEQYF.

In its sample, this clonotype was seen once. The chain combines TRBV18 with TRBJ2-5, with D perhaps TRBD2 (5 bases). V lost 4 bases, J lost 0 bases, and 12 bases lay in between. CDR1 and CDR2 (germline): KGHSH, LQKENI. This CDR3 region has 15 residues. The CDR3: CASSHPTGYQETQYF. In DNA form, the CDR3 reads TGTGCCAGCTCACACCCTACGGGGTACCAAGAGACCCAGTACTTC.

The chain uses TRBV24-1 and TRBJ2-2; D is unclear. V gave up 1 base and J gave up 7 bases, with 3 bases separating them. The CDR3 has 12 amino acids. Germline V gene sequence: CDR1 KGHDR, CDR2 SFDVKD. DNA for the CDR3: TGTGCCACCAGTGATTTTGGCGGGGAGCTGTTTTTT. Residues: CATSDFGGELFF.

This clonotype was observed a handful of times. J is TRBJ2-5 and V is TRBV27; D is perhaps TRBD1 or TRBD2 (5 bases each). The V gene lost 5 bases and the J gene lost 5 bases, with 24 bases spanning the gap. CDR1 MNHEY and CDR2 SMNVEV come from the germline V gene (reference sequence). The CDR3 runs to 17 residues. The CDR3 DNA is TGTGCCAGCAGTCAAGGTGGGGGAGTGTGGAAGGGGGAGACCCAGTACTTC. It specifies CASSQGGGVWKGETQYF.

The chain carries TRBV5-4 and TRBJ1-2; D remains ambiguous. The CDR3 is 14 amino acids. Deletions cut 0 bases from V and 8 bases from J, with 14 bases between. Looked up from germline, CDR1 is SGHNT and CDR2 is YYREEE (reference sequence). In DNA form, the CDR3 reads TGTGCCAGCAGCTTGGGGACGACTTCAGAAGGCTACACCTTC. It specifies CASSLGTTSEGYTF.